This paragraph reports one T cell receptor (beta chain). This CDR3 comprises 14 residues. Germline CDR1 is MNHEY and CDR2 is SMNVEV (reference sequence). V lost 5 bases, J lost 6 bases, and 4 bases stayed unmatched. These data originate in a study of cytomegalovirus exposure and HLA in healthy donors. Whole-study context: An early data release held some 85 million unique TCRs from HLA-typed donors. Genotyping of 400 or so donors showed that roughly 80% belonged to the Caucasian-associated ancestry cluster.

PCR primers comprised 60 Vbeta and 13 Jbeta primers. Here immunoSEQ multiplex PCR was the method, and the copy in TCRdb shows in-frame clones only, minus some. The sample consists of around 130,000 clones, 80% to 90% of them appearing once. The receptor comes from a woman in her late teens or twenties in good health and CMV-seropositive. The rearrangement uses TRBV27 and TRBJ2-4; 10 nucleotides line up with TRBD2. Source material: PBMCs. CDR3 DNA sequence: TGTGCCAGCAGTACGCCTAGCGGGGGAAACATTCAGTACTTC. Residues: CASSTPSGGNIQYF.